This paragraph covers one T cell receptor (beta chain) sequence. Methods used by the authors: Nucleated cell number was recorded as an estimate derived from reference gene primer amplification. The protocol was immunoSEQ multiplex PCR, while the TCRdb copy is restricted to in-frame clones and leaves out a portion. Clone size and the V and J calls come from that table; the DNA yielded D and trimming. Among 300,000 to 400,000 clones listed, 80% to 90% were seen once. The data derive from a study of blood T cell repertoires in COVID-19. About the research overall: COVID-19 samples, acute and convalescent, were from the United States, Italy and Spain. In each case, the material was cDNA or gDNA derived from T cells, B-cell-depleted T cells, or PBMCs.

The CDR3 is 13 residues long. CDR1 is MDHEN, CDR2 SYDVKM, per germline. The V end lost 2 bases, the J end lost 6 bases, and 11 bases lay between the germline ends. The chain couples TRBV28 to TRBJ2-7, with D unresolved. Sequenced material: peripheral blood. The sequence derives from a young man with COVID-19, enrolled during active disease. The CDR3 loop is CASSLPNEAEQYF. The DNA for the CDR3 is TGTGCCAGCAGTTTACCTAACGAAGCCGAGCAGTACTTC. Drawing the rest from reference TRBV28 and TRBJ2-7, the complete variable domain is DVKVTQSSRYLVKRTGEKVFLECVQDMDHENMFWYRQDPGLGLRLIYFSYDVKMKEKGDIPEGYSVSREKKERFSLILESASTNQTSMYLCASSLPNEAEQYFGPGTRLTVT.